This entry concerns a single T cell receptor (beta chain). Its antigen remains unknown. Use of 60 Vbeta and 13 Jbeta primers characterized the PCR. Some clones are missing from TCRdb's copy, which holds only in-frame ones; the method was immunoSEQ multiplex PCR. This table holds under 150,000 clones, about 84% found once. With V trimmed by 5 bases and J by 0 bases, 8 bases remained unmatched. Germline V CDR1 and CDR2: MNHEY, SMNVEV (reference sequence). There are 16 residues in the CDR3. The data were obtained in a study of cytomegalovirus exposure and HLA in healthy donors. Across the study: The Caucasian-associated ancestry cluster contained more than 75% of the approximately 420 genotyped donors.

Overall study results and limits: Reports showed the classifier diagnosing cytomegalovirus status with high specificity and sensitivity. A missense DCLRE1C variant was associated with V- and J-gene trimming of TCR beta chains in a later analysis, and an independent cohort replicated the association. Reports state that TCR beta sequences accurately predicted most subjects' HLA-A and HLA-B alleles.

The rearrangement links TRBV27 to TRBJ2-3, with 7 bases matching TRBD1. The specimen was PBMCs. The TCR originated in a middle-aged woman in good health and CMV-seropositive. The CDR3 loop is CASSRDRSTSTDTQYF. The DNA of the CDR3 is TGTGCCAGCAGTCGGGACAGATCAACCAGCACAGATACGCAGTATTTT.